The 30 T cell receptor beta chains below were found in one sample sequenced in a study of T cells in narcolepsy. The table came from immunoSEQ multiplex PCR; TCRdb's copy has only in-frame clones and leaves some out. The sample comprises tens of thousands of clones, under 90% of which are singletons, and roughly 1.2% rests with the top ten. The sequenced sample consisted of CD45RA- memory CD4+ T cells from PBMCs. The receptors were sampled from a human donor with narcolepsy.

This clone turned up a few times. The chain uses TRBV7-8 and TRBJ1-3; no clear D gene. This CDR3 is built from 15 residues. The V end lost 5 bases, the J end lost 2 bases, and 13 bases lay between the germline ends. Germline V gives CDR1 SGHVS, CDR2 FQNEAQ. The CDR3 DNA reads as TGTGCCAGCAGCGGGTGGGAGGGTCCTGGAAACACCATATATTTT. Residues: CASSGWEGPGNTIYF.

The chain joins TRBV19 to TRBJ2-5; D perhaps matches TRBD2 (5 bases). The V end was cut by 6 bases, the J end by 4 bases, with 9 bases between. The CDR3 is 12 residues long. CDR1 is LNHDA, CDR2 SQIVND, per germline (reference sequence). CDR3 sequence (DNA): TGTGCCAGTAGACAGAGCGGAGAGACCCAGTACTTC. This sequence encodes CASRQSGETQYF.

The J gene is TRBJ1-6, the V gene TRBV28; TRBD1 might be the D (5 bases). Between the trimmed V and J ends, which lost 5 bases and 15 bases, there was a span of 17 bases. The CDR3 loop spans 13 amino acids. Germline values: CDR1 MDHEN, CDR2 SYDVKM. The CDR3 DNA is TGTGCCAGCAGTCTGACTATAGGGACCCTCCTCCACTTT. It translates to CASSLTIGTLLHF. Together with reference TRBV28 and TRBJ1-6, the CDR3 gives the full variable domain: DVKVTQSSRYLVKRTGEKVFLECVQDMDHENMFWYRQDPGLGLRLIYFSYDVKMKEKGDIPEGYSVSREKKERFSLILESASTNQTSMYLCASSLTIGTLLHFGNGTRLTVT.

The V and J genes are TRBV30 and TRBJ1-1; D not resolved. The CDR3 contains 12 residues. Germline lookup yields CDR1 GTSNPN and CDR2 SVGIG (reference sequence). Trimming pared 0 bases from V and 7 bases from J, leaving 9 bases between. CDR3 loop: CAWSVRHVEAFF. DNA of the CDR3: TGTGCCTGGAGTGTACGTCACGTTGAAGCTTTCTTT.

The V gene is TRBV19, the J gene TRBJ1-4; no reliable D call. The V end lost 6 bases, the J end lost 6 bases, and 5 bases lay between the germline ends. This CDR3 spans 11 amino acids. CDR1 and CDR2 from the germline V gene are LNHDA and SQIVND (reference sequence). This CDR3 is CASREDEKLFF. CDR3 bases: TGTGCCAGTAGGGAAGATGAAAAACTGTTTTTT.

In regard to this clone: At one boundary the junction diverges from the germline segment, which might be a read error. This same CDR3 is encoded by further DNA sequences in the sample. The chain is built from TRBV18 and TRBJ2-2; 8 bases are a match to TRBD2. Germline CDR1 reads KGHSH; CDR2 reads LQKENI. This CDR3 contains 16 residues. CDR3 nucleotide sequence: TGTGCCAGTTCACCTCAAGCGGGGGCGAACACCGGGGAGCTGTTTTTT. It translates to CASSPQAGANTGELFF.

This clone appeared a single time. The J gene is TRBJ1-1, the V gene TRBV30; tentatively, D is TRBD1 (6 bases). This CDR3 comprises 12 residues. Trimming took 5 bases from V and 5 from J, leaving 12 bases between them. Germline loops: CDR1 GTSNPN, CDR2 SVGIG (reference sequence). As DNA, the CDR3 is TGTGCCTGGGTGTTAGGGGGGACTGAAGCTTTCTTT. Its translation is CAWVLGGTEAFF.

This clone appeared a few times. The CDR3 here is CASSPPGNTGELFF. The CDR3, as DNA: TGTGCCAGCTCACCACCGGGGAACACCGGGGAGCTGTTTTTT. This chain joins TRBV18 and TRBJ2-2; D uncertain. The CDR3 is 14 residues long. Trimming took 0 bases from V and 1 from J, leaving 3 bases between them. Per the germline V gene, CDR1 is KGHSH and CDR2 is LQKENI.

A note on this clone: The junction shows a germline mismatch at one end, possibly a read error. The chain employs TRBV30 and TRBJ2-7; 10 positions agree with TRBD1. The CDR3 consists of 15 residues. The germline gives CDR1 GTSNPN, CDR2 SVGIG (reference sequence). Written as DNA, the CDR3 is TGTACCTGGAGTGCAGGGACAGGGGCCGCCTACGAGCAGTACTTC. Protein product: CTWSAGTGAAYEQYF. Supplemented by reference TRBV30 and TRBJ2-7, the full variable domain reads SQTIHQWPATLVQPVGSPLSLECTVEGTSNPNLYWYRQAAGRGLQLLFYSVGIGQISSEVPQNLSASRPQDRQFILSSKKLLLSDSGFYLCTWSAGTGAAYEQYFGPGTRLTVT.

This rearrangement joins TRBV30 to TRBJ1-1; D gene ambiguous. The V end was cut by 4 bases, the J end by 8 bases, with 17 bases between. The CDR3 totals 13 residues. Germline V gives CDR1 GTSNPN, CDR2 SVGIG (reference sequence). The CDR3 nucleotides are TGTGCCTGGAAGACCCTCCTCAGGAGCGAAGCTTTCTTT. This sequence encodes CAWKTLLRSEAFF.

J is TRBJ2-1 and V is TRBV29-1; D is perhaps TRBD1 (6 bases). With 4 bases removed from V and 7 bases from J, the gap between germline ends came to 14 bases. This CDR3 has 13 amino acids. Looked up from germline, CDR1 is SQVTM and CDR2 is ANQGSEA. The CDR3 loop is CSVGEQGRNEQFF. CDR3 coding DNA: TGCAGCGTTGGAGAGCAGGGGAGAAATGAGCAGTTCTTC.

The chain links TRBV18 to TRBJ2-1, with 10 bases matching TRBD2. Trimming took 0 bases from V and 7 from J; bases not matched to a gene: 6. This CDR3 contains 16 residues. CDR1 and CDR2 from the germline V gene are KGHSH and LQKENI. The CDR3 region is CASSPPGLAFGNEQFF. For the CDR3, the DNA is TGTGCCAGCTCACCACCGGGACTAGCGTTTGGGAATGAGCAGTTCTTC.

The chain employs TRBV7-9 and TRBJ2-2, with a tentative D call TRBD1 (5 bases). The ends were cut back, 3 bases at V and 3 bases at J, with 11 bases in the middle. This CDR3 spans 15 amino acids. CDR1 and CDR2 from the germline V gene are SEHNR and FQNEAQ (reference sequence). DNA of the CDR3: TGTGCCAGCAGCTTTCTTCAGGGTGACACCGGGGAGCTGTTTTTT. Protein: CASSFLQGDTGELFF.

This chain links TRBV7-2 with TRBJ1-4; 7 nucleotides agree with TRBD1. The V gene end was trimmed by 0 bases and the J gene end by 7 bases; junction bases not matched to a gene: 2. There are 14 residues in the CDR3. CDR1 SGHTA and CDR2 FQGNSA come from the germline V gene. CDR3 amino acids: CASSLAGTAEKLFF. For the CDR3, the DNA is TGTGCCAGCAGCTTAGCGGGGACAGCTGAAAAACTGTTTTTT.

V gene TRBV5-4 combines with J gene TRBJ2-7; tentative D call: TRBD2 (5 bases). CDR3 length: 16 residues. CDR1 is SGHNT, CDR2 YYREEE, per germline (reference sequence). The V end lost 0 bases, the J end lost 0 bases, and 13 bases lay between the germline ends. The CDR3 reads CASSLGAARTSYEQYF. The CDR3 nucleotides read TGTGCCAGCAGCTTGGGAGCGGCAAGAACCTCCTACGAGCAGTACTTC.

The chain uses TRBV28 and TRBJ2-4; TRBD2 matches at 7 bases. Germline CDR1 and CDR2: MDHEN and SYDVKM. V lost 4 bases, J lost 1 base, and 1 base stayed unmatched. CDR3 size: 14 residues. The CDR3, as DNA: TGTGCCAGCAGTTCGGGGGGTGCCAAAAACATTCAGTACTTC. Translation: CASSSGGAKNIQYF.

The V call is TRBV19, the J call TRBJ2-5; 7 nucleotides align to TRBD1. CDR3 length: 13 amino acids. Unmatched junction bases numbered 4, after V lost 4 bases and J lost 5 bases. Germline loops: CDR1 LNHDA, CDR2 SQIVND (reference sequence). The CDR3 DNA reads TGTGCCAGTAGTACGACAGGGAAGGAGACCCAGTACTTC. This encodes CASSTTGKETQYF.

The chain joins TRBV27 to TRBJ2-7; D might be TRBD2 (6 bases). The CDR3 spans 18 residues. Germline loops: CDR1 MNHEY, CDR2 SMNVEV (reference sequence). Trimming pared 6 bases from V and 4 bases from J, leaving 28 bases between. In DNA form, the CDR3 reads TGTGCCAGCAGCCTAAGGAGGGGTCTGCGCGTTGACCCTTACGAGCAGTACGTC. It specifies CASSLRRGLRVDPYEQYV.

The J gene is TRBJ1-6, the V gene TRBV18, with 7 bases aligning to TRBD1. Per germline, CDR1 KGHSH and CDR2 LQKENI. This CDR3 is 14 amino acids long. V shed 3 bases and J 6 bases; nucleotides not matched to a gene: 2. Here the CDR3 DNA reads TGTGCCAGCTCACCGGACAGGATTAATTCACCCCTCCACTTT. This codes for CASSPDRINSPLHF. The entire variable domain, with the rest obtained from reference TRBV18 and TRBJ1-6, is as follows: NAGVMQNPRHLVRRRGQEARLRCSPMKGHSHVYWYRQLPEEGLKFMVYLQKENIIDESGMPKERFSAEFPKEGPSILRIQQVVRGDSAAYFCASSPDRINSPLHFGNGTRLTVT.

The rearrangement links TRBV27 to TRBJ1-2, with TRBD1 identical over 8 bases. The CDR3 consists of 18 residues. Germline V lookup: CDR1 MNHEY, CDR2 SMNVEV (reference sequence). J was trimmed by 0 bases and V by 5 bases; bases with no gene match: 14. The CDR3 nucleotides read TGTGCCAGCAGTCGAAACGGGGCTCAGGGGGCCTCTAACTATGGCTACACCTTC. Its protein is CASSRNGAQGASNYGYTF.

The V and J genes are TRBV20-1 and TRBJ1-2; D gene ambiguous. CDR3 length: 9 amino acids. Looked up from germline, CDR1 is DFQATT and CDR2 is SNEGSKA (reference sequence). V dropped 3 bases and J dropped 8 bases, with 4 bases sitting between them. In DNA form, the CDR3 reads TGCAGTGCTAGCCTAGGCTACACCTTC. It yields the protein CSASLGYTF.

The chain employs TRBV7-2 and TRBJ1-2, with 9 bases that match TRBD1. V shed 0 bases, J shed 5 bases, and the junction held 1 base outside the gene matches. Germline CDR1 and CDR2: SGHTA and FQGNSA. The CDR3 is 14 amino acids. In DNA form, the CDR3 reads TGTGCCAGCAGCTTAGCGGGGACAGGGTATGGCTACACCTTC. Its protein product is CASSLAGTGYGYTF.

V is TRBV28 and J is TRBJ1-4; possibly TRBD1 for D (6 bases). The CDR3 loop spans 14 amino acids. Trimming cost V 4 bases and J 8 bases, with 14 bases left between them. Germline V CDR1 and CDR2: MDHEN, SYDVKM. Written as DNA, the CDR3 is TGTGCCAGCAGTTCCGGGGGGCGAAGGGAAAAACTGTTTTTT. Amino acids: CASSSGGRREKLFF. Using reference TRBV28 and TRBJ1-4 for the parts outside the CDR3, the full variable domain is DVKVTQSSRYLVKRTGEKVFLECVQDMDHENMFWYRQDPGLGLRLIYFSYDVKMKEKGDIPEGYSVSREKKERFSLILESASTNQTSMYLCASSSGGRREKLFFGSGTQLSVL.

This chain links TRBV6-6 with TRBJ2-2, with 7 bases aligning to TRBD2. This CDR3 has 15 amino acids. The trim removed 5 bases at V and 2 bases at J, leaving 5 bases unmatched. CDR1 is MNHNY and CDR2 is SVGAGI in the germline V gene (reference sequence). The CDR3 region has the DNA TGTGCCAGCAGTCATCCGGGACTAAACACCGGGGAGCTGTTTTTT. It specifies CASSHPGLNTGELFF.

The chain combines TRBV10-1 with TRBJ2-3; D assignment may be TRBD1 or TRBD2 (6 bases each). Trimming shortened V by 5 bases and J by 6 bases, and 12 bases separated the two germline ends. The CDR3 covers 13 residues. Germline V CDR1 and CDR2: WNHNN, SYGVQD (reference sequence). The CDR3 protein is CASSRGGLDTQYF. The CDR3 DNA sequence: TGCGCCAGCAGTCGAGGGGGGTTGGATACGCAGTATTTT.

The chain combines TRBV5-1 with TRBJ1-5; no firm D call. Trimming cost V 3 bases and J 0 bases, with 7 bases left between them. Germline V CDR1 and CDR2: SGHRS, YFSETQ. This CDR3 spans 14 amino acids. DNA for the CDR3: TGCGCCAGCAGCTACGACGATAGCAATCAGCCCCAGCATTTT. Encoded protein: CASSYDDSNQPQHF.

The chain couples TRBV28 to TRBJ2-1, with D possibly TRBD2 on 5 matching bases. This CDR3 spans 14 amino acids. Germline V lookup: CDR1 MDHEN, CDR2 SYDVKM. V was cut by 7 bases and J by 10 bases, with 20 bases left in between. Here the CDR3 reads CASTQNPSGQEQFF. CDR3 nucleotides: TGTGCCAGCACCCAAAACCCCAGCGGCCAGGAGCAGTTCTTC.

With regard to this clone: Within the sample, other DNA sequences also encode this same CDR3. CDR3 protein: CASSLDGAPPVGDTQYF. CDR3 nucleotide sequence: TGCGCCAGCAGCTTGGATGGGGCCCCCCCCGTGGGAGATACGCAGTATTTT. The genes are TRBV5-1 and TRBJ2-3, with D possibly being TRBD1 (5 bases). This CDR3 has 17 residues. V shed 0 bases and J shed 5 bases, with 19 bases lying between them. The germline CDR1 and CDR2 sequences are SGHRS and YFSETQ.

The chain employs TRBV6-1 and TRBJ2-3; 9 nucleotides line up with TRBD2. With V trimmed by 2 bases and J by 2 bases, 5 bases remained unmatched. CDR3 length equals 16 residues. The germline V gene has CDR1 MNHNS and CDR2 SASEGT. In nucleotides, the CDR3 is TGTGCCAGCAGTGAACTAGCGGGGAGGGCCACAGATACGCAGTATTTT. Translation: CASSELAGRATDTQYF.

The genes are TRBV6-1 and TRBJ2-7; no clear D. CDR3 length equals 12 residues. Trimming cost V 10 bases and J 0 bases, with 10 bases left between them. CDR1 and CDR2 (germline): MNHNS, SASEGT. CDR3 in amino acids: CATRTYSYEQYF. The CDR3 nucleotides read TGTGCCACCCGGACGTACTCCTACGAGCAGTACTTC.